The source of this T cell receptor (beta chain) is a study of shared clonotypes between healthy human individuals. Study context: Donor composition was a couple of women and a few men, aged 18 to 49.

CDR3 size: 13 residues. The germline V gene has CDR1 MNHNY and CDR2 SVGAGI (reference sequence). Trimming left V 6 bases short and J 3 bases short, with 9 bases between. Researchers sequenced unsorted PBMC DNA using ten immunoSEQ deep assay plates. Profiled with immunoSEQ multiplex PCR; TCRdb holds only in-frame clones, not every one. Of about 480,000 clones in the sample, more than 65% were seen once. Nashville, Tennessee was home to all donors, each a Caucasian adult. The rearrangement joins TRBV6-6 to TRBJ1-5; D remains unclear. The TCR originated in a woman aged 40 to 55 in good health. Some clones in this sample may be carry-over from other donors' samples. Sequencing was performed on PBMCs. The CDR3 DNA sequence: TGTGCCAGCAGACCCCACCTCAATCAGCCCCAGCATTTT. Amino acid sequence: CASRPHLNQPQHF.